This T cell receptor (beta chain) was recovered during a study of vaccination and CD4 T cells after COVID-19. Trimming shortened V by 0 bases and J by 1 base, and 16 bases separated the two germline ends. CDR1 MNHEY and CDR2 SMNVEV come from the germline V gene (reference sequence). The CDR3 extends over 18 amino acids. The Oncomine TCR Beta short-read assay was applied to DNA of cultured CD4+ T cells. Extraction of genomic DNA was performed on cultured CD4+ T cells. TCRdb ran MiXCR on the PCR reads and lists one entry per CDR3 protein. The top ten hold roughly 13% of the sample, which has some 7,800 distinct CDR3 sequences, about 30% seen once. Regarding treatment: roughly ten-day PBMC culture with coronavirus spike peptide pools or control peptides (ViraFEST assay). One should note that the unexposed donor's CD4+ T cells were collected before the COVID-19 pandemic (2011-2018). This clonotype was seen only a few times. Its specificity is unknown.

This TCR came from a human donor in good health. V gene TRBV27 combines with J gene TRBJ1-5, with D perhaps TRBD1 (5 bases). The sequenced material came from CD4+ T cells from blood, cultured in vitro. DNA for the CDR3: TGTGCCAGCAGTTTATCGGGGCGATTGGGGCGGAGCAATCAGCCCCAGCATTTT. Protein product: CASSLSGRLGRSNQPQHF.